This paragraph covers one T cell receptor beta chain sequence. This sample is drawn from a study of shared clonotypes between healthy human individuals. Profiling relied on immunoSEQ multiplex PCR, and the TCRdb table lists in-frame clones only, not all of them. The table lists roughly 2,300,000 clones, about 90% of them singletons. The V gene end was trimmed by 4 bases and the J gene end by 7 bases; junction bases not matched to a gene: 2. There are 13 residues in the CDR3. Germline V CDR1 and CDR2: SGHRS, YFSETQ. The chain uses TRBV5-1 and TRBJ2-2, with 9 bases matching TRBD1. What was sequenced was naive CD4+ T cells from PBMCs. The subset: CD45RA+ positively selected. The clonotype was recovered from a man between 18 and 29 years old in good health. Some clones in this sample may be carry-over from other donors' samples. CDR3 DNA: TGCGCCAGCAGCGGACAGGGGAACGGGGAGCTGTTTTTT. It codes for CASSGQGNGELFF.